The clone carrying this T cell receptor beta chain was seen once. Its specificity is unknown. Other DNA variants within this sample encode the same CDR3. Clones were sequenced by immunoSEQ multiplex PCR, and TCRdb holds only the in-frame ones, with some missing. The sample shows some 150,000 clones, about 90% of them seen only once. Trimming left V 6 bases short and J 6 bases short, with 15 bases between. Germline CDR1 reads MNHEY; CDR2 reads SMNVEV (reference sequence). This CDR3 is built from 14 residues. This sample is part of a study of T cell responses to AZD1222 COVID-19 vaccine. Study observations and caveats: Baseline antibody screening turned up just 6 or 7 seropositive AZD1222 recipients. Repertoires were collected only later (after the peak T cell response had occurred). In a largely white British group with more females than males, clonal diversity was possibly underestimated.

The chain carries TRBV27 and TRBJ1-5; D is uncertain. The sequence was collected from an adult in good health. The sample here was peripheral blood, taken on day 0 of MenACWY control vaccination. The CDR3 nucleotides are TGTGCCAGCAGAGTACGGGGAGAGGGTCAGCCCCAGCATTTT. Translated: CASRVRGEGQPQHF.